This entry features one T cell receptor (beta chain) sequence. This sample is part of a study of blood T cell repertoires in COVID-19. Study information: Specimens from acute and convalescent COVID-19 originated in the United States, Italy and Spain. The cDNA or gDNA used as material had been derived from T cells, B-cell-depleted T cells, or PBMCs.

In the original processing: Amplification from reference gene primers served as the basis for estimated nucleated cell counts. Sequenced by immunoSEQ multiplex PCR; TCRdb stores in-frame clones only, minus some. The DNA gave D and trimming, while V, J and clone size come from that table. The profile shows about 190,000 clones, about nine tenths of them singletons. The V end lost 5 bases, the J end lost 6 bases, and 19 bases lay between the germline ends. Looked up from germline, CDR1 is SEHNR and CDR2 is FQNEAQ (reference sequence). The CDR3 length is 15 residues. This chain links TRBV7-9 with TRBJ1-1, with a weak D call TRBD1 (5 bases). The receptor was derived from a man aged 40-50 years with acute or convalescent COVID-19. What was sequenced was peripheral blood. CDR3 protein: CASSPGGGLSPEAFF. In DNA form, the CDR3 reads TGTGCCAGCAGCCCCGGGGGGGGGTTAAGCCCTGAAGCTTTCTTT.